This is a list of T cell receptor beta chains from one sample in a study of T cell repertoires in cytomegalovirus infection. No antigen has been assigned to these receptors. Each CDR3 protein is one row after TCRdb ran MiXCR on the reads. The sample lists approximately 600,000 distinct CDR3 sequences; almost 40% were seen once. The starting material was cultured PBMCs, obtained from culture after CMV antigen stimulation. The receptors come from a human donor in good health (CMV status not recorded). Some clones in this sample may be carry-over from other donors' samples. CDR3s leave out the opening cysteine and the closing phenylalanine or tryptophan.

V gene: TRBV5-1
J gene: TRBJ2-5
CDR3 protein: ASRITTGRETQY

V gene: TRBV7-2
J gene: TRBJ1-2
CDR3 protein: ASSRPNYGYT

V gene: TRBV24-1
J gene: TRBJ2-7
CDR3 protein: ATSAAGTGYNEQY

V gene: TRBV4-1
J gene: TRBJ1-2
CDR3 protein: ASSPLGAYGYT

V gene: TRBV10-3
J gene: TRBJ2-3
CDR3 protein: AISGGGGTQY

V gene: TRBV7-9
J gene: TRBJ1-2
CDR3 protein: ASSSLREYYGYT

V gene: TRBV14
J gene: TRBJ2-1
CDR3 protein: ASSRQRQGKTYNEQF

V gene: TRBV6-1
J gene: TRBJ2-1
CDR3 protein: ASSRGRYYNEQF

V gene: TRBV12-3/TRBV12-4
J gene: TRBJ1-1
CDR3 protein: ASSRTGIGMNTEAF

V gene: TRBV7-8
J gene: TRBJ1-3
CDR3 protein: ASSSRRTGGSGNTIY

V gene: TRBV7-3
J gene: TRBJ2-3
CDR3 protein: ASSQQGPDTQY

V gene: TRBV20-1
J gene: TRBJ2-3
CDR3 protein: SAPDRTYTDTQY

V gene: TRBV28
J gene: TRBJ2-3
CDR3 protein: ASSSAAFRDTQY

V gene: TRBV28
J gene: TRBJ2-7
CDR3 protein: ASTSGQVSHEQY

V gene: TRBV7-8
J gene: TRBJ2-5
CDR3 protein: ASSLVGGDETQY

V gene: TRBV2
J gene: TRBJ2-2
CDR3 protein: ASSERGGELF

V gene: TRBV7-2
J gene: TRBJ1-5
CDR3 protein: ASSLFEGFDQPQH

V gene: TRBV7-6
J gene: TRBJ1-1
CDR3 protein: ASSLVGQGGTEAF

V gene: TRBV7-8
J gene: TRBJ2-3
CDR3 protein: ASSLAIFTDTQY

V gene: TRBV7-3
J gene: TRBJ2-4
CDR3 protein: GSSLVYSSKNIQY

V gene: TRBV15
J gene: TRBJ1-4
CDR3 protein: ATSRDHYKLF

V gene: TRBV5-8
J gene: TRBJ2-5
CDR3 protein: ASSWDFGTSGGYQETQY

V gene: TRBV2
J gene: TRBJ2-2
CDR3 protein: ASTPQGRGTGELF

V gene: TRBV6-6
J gene: TRBJ2-3
CDR3 protein: ASSGESSSTDTQY

V gene: TRBV2
J gene: TRBJ1-4
CDR3 protein: ATQLDRAEKLF

V gene: TRBV7-6
J gene: TRBJ2-2
CDR3 protein: AGELAASTGELF

V gene: TRBV7-2
J gene: TRBJ2-1
CDR3 protein: ASSRGREGSEQF

V gene: TRBV7-8
J gene: TRBJ2-1
CDR3 protein: ASSSEWGLQGNEQF

V gene: TRBV4-2
J gene: TRBJ2-5
CDR3 protein: ASSQGGSGTGSEETQY

V gene: TRBV6-5
J gene: TRBJ2-7
CDR3 protein: ASSSPGTSGGFEQY

V gene: TRBV7-2
J gene: TRBJ2-2
CDR3 protein: ASSLLAGVLGELF

V gene: TRBV5-4
J gene: TRBJ2-1
CDR3 protein: ASSNPGGAYNEQF

V gene: TRBV6-6
J gene: TRBJ2-3
CDR3 protein: ASREKAADTQY

V gene: TRBV7-2
J gene: TRBJ2-1
CDR3 protein: ASSLVTRGEQF

V gene: TRBV7-2
J gene: TRBJ1-6
CDR3 protein: ASSLPTGRGSPLH

V gene: TRBV20-1
J gene: TRBJ2-7
CDR3 protein: SARVGFDYEQY

V gene: TRBV6-6
J gene: TRBJ2-6
CDR3 protein: ASSYSNIGNPGANVLT

V gene: TRBV7-8
J gene: TRBJ1-1
CDR3 protein: ASSFIWDSSEAF

V gene: TRBV12-3/TRBV12-4
J gene: TRBJ1-2
CDR3 protein: ASSFSNLYGYT

V gene: TRBV5-1
J gene: TRBJ1-1
CDR3 protein: ASSSTGVIGTEAF

V gene: TRBV27
J gene: TRBJ1-6
CDR3 protein: ASSLGQGRTPLH

V gene: TRBV10-3
J gene: TRBJ2-5
CDR3 protein: AISEVGSGRETQY

V gene: TRBV7-2
J gene: TRBJ1-1
CDR3 protein: ASSSHPGLMNTEAF

V gene: TRBV7-2
J gene: TRBJ2-7
CDR3 protein: ASSRDPVAGSHEQY

V gene: TRBV2
J gene: TRBJ2-1
CDR3 protein: ASLVRDNEQF

V gene: TRBV6-5
J gene: TRBJ2-1
CDR3 protein: ASSYSIRGRDEQF

V gene: TRBV27
J gene: TRBJ2-1
CDR3 protein: ASSLFARSYNEQF

V gene: TRBV6-6
J gene: TRBJ2-3
CDR3 protein: ATLRASGDTQY